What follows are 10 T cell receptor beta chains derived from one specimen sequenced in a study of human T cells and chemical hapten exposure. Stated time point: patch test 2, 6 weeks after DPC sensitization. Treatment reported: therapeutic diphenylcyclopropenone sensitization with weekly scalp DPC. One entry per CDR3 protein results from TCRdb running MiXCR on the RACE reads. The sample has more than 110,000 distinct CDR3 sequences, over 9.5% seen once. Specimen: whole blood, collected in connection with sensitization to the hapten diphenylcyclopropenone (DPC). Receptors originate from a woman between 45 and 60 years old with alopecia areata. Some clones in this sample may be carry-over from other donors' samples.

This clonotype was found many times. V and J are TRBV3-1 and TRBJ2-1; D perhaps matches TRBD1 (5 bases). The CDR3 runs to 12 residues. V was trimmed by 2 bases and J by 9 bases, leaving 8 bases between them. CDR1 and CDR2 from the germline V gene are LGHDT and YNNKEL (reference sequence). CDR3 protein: CASSQQGSEQFF. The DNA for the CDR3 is TGTGCCAGCAGCCAACAGGGAAGTGAGCAGTTCTTC.

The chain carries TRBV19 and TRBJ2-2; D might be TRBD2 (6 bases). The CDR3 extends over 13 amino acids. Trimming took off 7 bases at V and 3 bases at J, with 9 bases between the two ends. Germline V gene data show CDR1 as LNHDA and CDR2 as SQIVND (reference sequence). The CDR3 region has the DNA TGTGCCAGTATCGGGAGATACACCGGGGAGCTGTTTTTT. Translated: CASIGRYTGELFF.

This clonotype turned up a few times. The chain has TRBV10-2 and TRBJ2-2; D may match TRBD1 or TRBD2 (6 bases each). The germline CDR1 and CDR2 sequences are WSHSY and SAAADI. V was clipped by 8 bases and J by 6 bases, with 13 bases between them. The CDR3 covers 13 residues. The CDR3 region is CASQKGGAGELFF. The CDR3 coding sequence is TGCGCCAGCCAGAAGGGGGGTGCCGGGGAGCTGTTTTTT.

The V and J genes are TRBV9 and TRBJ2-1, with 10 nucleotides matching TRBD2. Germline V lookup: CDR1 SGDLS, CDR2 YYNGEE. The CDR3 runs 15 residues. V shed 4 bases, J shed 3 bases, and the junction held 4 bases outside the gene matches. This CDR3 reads CASSTSGRGYNEQFF. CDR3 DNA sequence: TGTGCCAGCAGCACGAGCGGGAGGGGCTACAATGAGCAGTTCTTC.

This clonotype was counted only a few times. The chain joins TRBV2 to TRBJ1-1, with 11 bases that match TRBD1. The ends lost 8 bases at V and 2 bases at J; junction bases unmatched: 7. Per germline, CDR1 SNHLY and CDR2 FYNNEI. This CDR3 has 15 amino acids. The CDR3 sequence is CASPPGQGVNTEAFF. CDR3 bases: TGTGCCAGCCCCCCGGGACAGGGGGTTAACACTGAAGCTTTCTTT. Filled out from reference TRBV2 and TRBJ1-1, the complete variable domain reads EPEVTQTPSHQVTQMGQEVILRCVPISNHLYFYWYRQILGQKVEFLVSFYNNEISEKSEIFDDQFSVERPDGSNFTLKIRSTKLEDSAMYFCASPPGQGVNTEAFFGQGTRLTVV.

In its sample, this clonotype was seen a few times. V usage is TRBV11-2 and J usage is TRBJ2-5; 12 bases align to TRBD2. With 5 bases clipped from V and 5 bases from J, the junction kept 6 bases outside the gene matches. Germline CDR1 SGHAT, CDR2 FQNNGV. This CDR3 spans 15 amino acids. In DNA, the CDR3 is TGTGCCAGCAGCCAGACTAGCGGGAGTATGGAGACCCAGTACTTC. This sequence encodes CASSQTSGSMETQYF.

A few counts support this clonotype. Here the CDR3 reads CASSLGLGARDGYTF. The CDR3 coding sequence is TGTGCCAGCAGCTTAGGACTGGGGGCCAGAGATGGCTACACCTTC. The rearrangement links TRBV7-9 to TRBJ1-2; maybe TRBD1 (6 bases). Per germline, CDR1 SEHNR and CDR2 FQNEAQ (reference sequence). The ends were cut back, 1 base at V and 6 bases at J, with 15 bases in the middle. This CDR3 comprises 15 residues.

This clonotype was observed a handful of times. Here the CDR3 DNA reads TGTGCCAGCAGCTTCTCTTTGCTTGCGGAAGAGACCCAGTACTTC. Amino acids: CASSFSLLAEETQYF. The gene calls are TRBV7-9 and TRBJ2-5; D is unclear. CDR3 length equals 15 residues. CDR1 SEHNR and CDR2 FQNEAQ come from the germline V gene (reference sequence). V shed 3 bases and J shed 3 bases, with 14 bases lying between them.

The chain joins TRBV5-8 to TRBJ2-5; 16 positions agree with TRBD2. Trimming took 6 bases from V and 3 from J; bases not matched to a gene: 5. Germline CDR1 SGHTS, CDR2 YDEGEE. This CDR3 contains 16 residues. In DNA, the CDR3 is TGTGCCAGCACCGCGGGACTAGCGGGAGGGAAAGAGACCCAGTACTTC. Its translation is CASTAGLAGGKETQYF.

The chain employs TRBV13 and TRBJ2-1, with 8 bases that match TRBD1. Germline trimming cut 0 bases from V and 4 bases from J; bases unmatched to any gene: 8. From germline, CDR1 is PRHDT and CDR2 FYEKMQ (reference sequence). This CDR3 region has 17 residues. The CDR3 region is CASSLGMDRAGYNEQFF. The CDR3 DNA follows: TGTGCCAGCAGCTTAGGAATGGACAGGGCAGGTTACAATGAGCAGTTCTTC.